The 21 T cell receptor beta chains in this list originate from one sample, sequenced in a study of radiotherapy plus CTLA-4 blockade in lung cancer. This table comes from immunoSEQ multiplex PCR, and its TCRdb copy is limited to in-frame clones, with some not included. The sample has about 62,000 clones, about 72% seen once. This material consisted of peripheral blood, taken from a patient treated with radiotherapy plus ipilimumab. Receptors originate from a human donor with non-small cell lung cancer who had a complete response to radiotherapy plus ipilimumab.

The chain combines TRBV18 with TRBJ1-1, with TRBD1 matching 7 bases. Germline CDR1 reads KGHSH; CDR2 reads LQKENI. Trimming removed 6 bases from V and 0 bases from J; junction bases left unmatched: 4. CDR3 length: 14 amino acids. The chain's CDR3 is CASSSTGLNTEAFF. The CDR3 bases are TGTGCCAGCTCGTCGACAGGGTTGAACACTGAAGCTTTCTTT.

The CDR3 sequence: CASRRGINEKLFF. The CDR3 coding sequence is TGCGCCAGCAGACGCGGGATTAATGAAAAACTGTTTTTT. The V and J genes are TRBV5-1 and TRBJ1-4; D not certain. CDR3 length: 13 amino acids. V was shortened by 5 bases and J by 4 bases, with 9 bases between the two germline ends. CDR1 and CDR2 from the germline V gene are SGHRS and YFSETQ.

V and J are TRBV4-1 and TRBJ2-5; TRBD2 matches at 10 bases. The V gene end was trimmed by 5 bases and the J gene end by 5 bases; junction bases not matched to a gene: 2. This CDR3 is built from 13 residues. CDR1 is MGHRA, CDR2 YSYEKL, per germline. The CDR3, as DNA: TGCGCCAGCAGCTCACTAGCGGGGGAGACCCAGTACTTC. It yields the protein CASSSLAGETQYF.

The J gene is TRBJ2-7, the V gene TRBV4-1; D unresolved. The CDR3 consists of 14 residues. V gave up 0 bases and J gave up 2 bases, with 8 bases separating them. Germline values: CDR1 MGHRA, CDR2 YSYEKL. The CDR3 nucleotides are TGCGCCAGCAGCCAAGATGGTCAGACCTACGAGCAGTACTTC. Translated, it gives CASSQDGQTYEQYF.

Only one count was recorded for this clone. The V gene is TRBV10-2, the J gene TRBJ1-5, with TRBD1 matching 7 bases. CDR1 is WSHSY and CDR2 is SAAADI in the germline V gene. V trimming: 8 bases; J trimming: 0 bases; junction bases outside the gene matches: 7. This CDR3 has 15 residues. This CDR3 is CASVQGTVSNQPQHF. CDR3 sequence (DNA): TGCGCCAGCGTACAAGGGACAGTTAGCAATCAGCCCCAGCATTTT.

This clone was recorded only once. CDR3 coding DNA: TGTGCCAGCAGCTTATGGCCCATCGGACAGGGTAACACTGAAGCTTTCTTT. Amino acid sequence: CASSLWPIGQGNTEAFF. V is TRBV7-6 and J is TRBJ1-1, with TRBD1 identical over 8 bases. Germline trimming cut 2 bases from V and 2 bases from J; bases unmatched to any gene: 10. CDR1 is SGHVS and CDR2 is FNYEAQ in the germline V gene. This CDR3 is built from 17 residues.

In its sample, this clone was seen a few times. Mismatch with germline at one junction end may stem from a read error. The V call is TRBV5-1, the J call TRBJ1-6; TRBD1 agrees at 10 bases. Germline V gene sequence: CDR1 SGHRS, CDR2 YFSETQ. This CDR3 region has 15 residues. DNA for the CDR3: TGTGCCAGCAGCTTCGGACAGGGGGTAGATTCACCCCTCCACTTT. As protein: CASSFGQGVDSPLHF.

The chain joins TRBV5-1 to TRBJ1-4; TRBD1 aligns across 9 bases. This CDR3 has 15 residues. The V gene end was trimmed by 3 bases and the J gene end by 7 bases; junction bases not matched to a gene: 7. The germline V gene has CDR1 SGHRS and CDR2 YFSETQ. CDR3 protein: CASSSRTGAVEKLFF. The CDR3 DNA is TGCGCCAGCAGCTCCCGGACAGGGGCCGTTGAAAAACTGTTTTTT.

The chain links TRBV30 to TRBJ2-7; 15 bases are a match to TRBD2. Germline CDR1 reads GTSNPN; CDR2 reads SVGIG (reference sequence). The CDR3 sequence is 13 residues long. J was trimmed by 6 bases and V by 5 bases; bases with no gene match: 2. The CDR3 spells CAWGTSGRSEQYF. The DNA for the CDR3 is TGTGCCTGGGGGACTAGCGGGAGGAGCGAGCAGTACTTC.

This clone occurred a few times. The V and J genes are TRBV6-6 and TRBJ1-6, with 7 bases aligning to TRBD1. The V gene's germline CDR1 is MNHNY and CDR2 SVGAGI (reference sequence). The CDR3 length is 16 residues. V trimming: 4 bases; J trimming: 9 bases; junction bases outside the gene matches: 12. DNA of the CDR3: TGTGCCAGCAGTTCCGGGCTTACAGGGGTTGGTTCACCCCTCCACTTT. Translated: CASSSGLTGVGSPLHF.

Written as DNA, the CDR3 is TGTGCCAGCAGCGTAGCTCAGACTAGTGCCGAGCAGTACTTC. Translation: CASSVAQTSAEQYF. The chain couples TRBV9 to TRBJ2-7; weak D call: TRBD2 (6 bases). Trimming took 0 bases from V and 6 from J, leaving 13 bases between them. Germline V lookup: CDR1 SGDLS, CDR2 YYNGEE. The CDR3 consists of 14 residues.

This clone has more than one count but fewer than ten. This chain joins TRBV7-9 and TRBJ2-2; the D is unclear. CDR1 is SEHNR, CDR2 FQNEAQ, per germline (reference sequence). V gave up 3 bases and J gave up 0 bases, with 8 bases separating them. The CDR3 runs 15 residues. In DNA, the CDR3 is TGTGCCAGCAGCTTCGTACAGTCGAACACCGGGGAGCTGTTTTTT. It is translated as CASSFVQSNTGELFF.

This clone was recorded only once. This sequence joins TRBV19 and TRBJ2-2; 7 positions match TRBD1. The CDR3 is 14 amino acids. The junction had 7 bases not matched to a gene; V was cut back by 7 bases and J by 5 bases. From germline, CDR1 is LNHDA and CDR2 SQIVND (reference sequence). The chain's CDR3 is CASIDRAGTGELFF. CDR3 DNA sequence: TGTGCCAGTATCGACAGGGCCGGAACCGGGGAGCTGTTTTTT.

The chain couples TRBV11-2 to TRBJ1-1, with D hard to call. V was trimmed by 6 bases and J by 0 bases, leaving 8 bases between them. The CDR3 totals 13 residues. CDR1 and CDR2 (germline): SGHAT, FQNNGV. The CDR3 sequence: CASRTRMNTEAFF. In DNA, the CDR3 is TGTGCCAGCAGAACAAGAATGAACACTGAAGCTTTCTTT.

The chain uses TRBV7-2 and TRBJ2-3, with 11 bases identical to TRBD1. This CDR3 is built from 15 residues. The V gene's germline CDR1 is SGHTA and CDR2 FQGNSA. Trimming at V came to 5 bases and at J to 4 bases, leaving 5 bases not matched to a gene. CDR3 DNA: TGTGCCAGCAGCCCCCGGGACAGGGGGTCAGATACGCAGTATTTT. It yields the protein CASSPRDRGSDTQYF.

This chain links TRBV4-3 with TRBJ1-1; maybe TRBD1 (5 bases). CDR1 is LGHNA and CDR2 is YSLEER in the germline V gene. Trimming left V 2 bases short and J 1 base short, with 11 bases between. CDR3 length: 15 residues. The CDR3 bases are TGCGCCAGCAGCCAATCCATAACAGGGAACACTGAAGCTTTCTTT. It specifies CASSQSITGNTEAFF.

The CDR3 DNA is TGCGCCAGCAGCCAAGATCCAGGGGTGGACACTGAAGCTTTCTTT. Translation: CASSQDPGVDTEAFF. The V call is TRBV4-1, the J call TRBJ1-1, with a weak D call TRBD1 (6 bases). The CDR3 runs 15 residues. The germline gives CDR1 MGHRA, CDR2 YSYEKL. V was pared by 0 bases and J by 3 bases, with 11 bases between.

This chain links TRBV6-1 with TRBJ1-2, with 8 bases matching TRBD1. The germline CDR1 and CDR2 sequences are MNHNS and SASEGT. The junction had 2 bases not matched to a gene; V was cut back by 1 base and J by 7 bases. The CDR3 is made up of 13 amino acids. The chain's CDR3 is CASSEVDRGGYTF. DNA of the CDR3: TGTGCCAGCAGTGAAGTAGACAGGGGTGGCTACACCTTC.

The chain combines TRBV18 with TRBJ2-1; 7 nucleotides line up with TRBD1. The CDR3 length is 13 residues. V was clipped by 6 bases and J by 4 bases; unmatched bases: 3. Germline CDR1 and CDR2: KGHSH and LQKENI. The CDR3 coding sequence is TGTGCCAGCTCCCTGGGACAGTACAATGAGCAGTTCTTC. Its protein product is CASSLGQYNEQFF.

The chain has TRBV30 and TRBJ2-5; D uncertain. V was trimmed by 3 bases and J by 2 bases, leaving 7 bases between them. This CDR3 spans 12 amino acids. Germline loops: CDR1 GTSNPN, CDR2 SVGIG (reference sequence). The CDR3 reads CAWSPVQETQYF. The CDR3 DNA reads as TGTGCCTGGAGCCCCGTTCAAGAGACCCAGTACTTC.

The V gene is TRBV10-1, the J gene TRBJ2-3; 8 bases line up with TRBD2. Unmatched junction bases numbered 6, after V lost 6 bases and J lost 4 bases. Germline assignment: CDR1 WNHNN and CDR2 SYGVQD (reference sequence). The CDR3 is made up of 14 amino acids. The CDR3 DNA sequence: TGCGCCAGCAGCTCGGGAGGGGTTCCAGATACGCAGTATTTT. Translation gives CASSSGGVPDTQYF.